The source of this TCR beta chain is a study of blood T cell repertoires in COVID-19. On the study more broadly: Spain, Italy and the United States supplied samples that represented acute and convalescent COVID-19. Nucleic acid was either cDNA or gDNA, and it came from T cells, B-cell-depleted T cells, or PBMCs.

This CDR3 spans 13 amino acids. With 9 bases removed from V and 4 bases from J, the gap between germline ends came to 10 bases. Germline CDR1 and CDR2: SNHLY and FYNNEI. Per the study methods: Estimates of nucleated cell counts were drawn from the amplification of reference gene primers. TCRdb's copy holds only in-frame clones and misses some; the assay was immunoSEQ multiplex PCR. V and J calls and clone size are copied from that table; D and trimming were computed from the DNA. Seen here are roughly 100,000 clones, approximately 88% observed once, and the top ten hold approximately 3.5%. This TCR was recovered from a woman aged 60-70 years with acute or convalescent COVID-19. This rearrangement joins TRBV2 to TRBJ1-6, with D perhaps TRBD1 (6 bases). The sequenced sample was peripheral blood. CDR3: CASSRGYNSPLHF. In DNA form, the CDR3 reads TGTGCCAGTAGCAGGGGATATAATTCACCCCTCCACTTT.